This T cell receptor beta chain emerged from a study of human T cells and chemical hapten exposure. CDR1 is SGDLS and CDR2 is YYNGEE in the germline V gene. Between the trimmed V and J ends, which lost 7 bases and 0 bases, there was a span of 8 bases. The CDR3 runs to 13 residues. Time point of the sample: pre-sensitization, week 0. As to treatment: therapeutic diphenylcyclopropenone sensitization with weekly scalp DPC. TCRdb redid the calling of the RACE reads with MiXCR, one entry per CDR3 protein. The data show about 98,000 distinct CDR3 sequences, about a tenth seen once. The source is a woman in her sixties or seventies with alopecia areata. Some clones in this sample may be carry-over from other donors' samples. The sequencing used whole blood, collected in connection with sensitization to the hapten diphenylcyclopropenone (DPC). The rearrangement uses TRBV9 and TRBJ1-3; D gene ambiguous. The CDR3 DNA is TGTGCCAGCGGTGGTAGCTCTGGAAACACCATATATTTT. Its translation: CASGGSSGNTIYF. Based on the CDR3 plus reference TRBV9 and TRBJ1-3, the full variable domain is DSGVTQTPKHLITATGQRVTLRCSPRSGDLSVYWYQQSLDQGLQFLIQYYNGEERAKGNILERFSAQQFPDLHSELNLSSLELGDSALYFCASGGSSGNTIYFGEGSWLTVV.